The clone carrying this TCR beta chain was detected ten times or more. This record comes from a study of T cells in Graves' hyperthyroidism and ophthalmopathy. CDR3 length equals 14 residues. V lost 2 bases, J lost 3 bases, and 11 bases lay in between. Germline loops: CDR1 KGHSH, CDR2 LQKENI. TCR beta CDR3 regions were amplified from RNA transcripts. The HTBI primer set was used in a first-round RT-PCR of the TCR CDR3. TCRdb recomputed calls from the multiplex PCR reads with MiXCR, one row per CDR3 protein. Of under 550,000 distinct CDR3 sequences listed, roughly 21% are singletons. The receptor was isolated from a man between 35 and 55 years old with Graves' ophthalmopathy. The sequenced material came from blood. This chain links TRBV18 with TRBJ2-7; tentatively, D is TRBD1 or TRBD2 (5 bases each). CDR3 amino acids: CASSPGGSGYEQYF. The CDR3 region has the DNA TGTGCCAGCTCACCAGGGGGATCCGGCTACGAGCAGTACTTC.